A single sample gave rise to the 21 T cell receptor beta chains below, sequenced in a study of T-cell reconstitution after alpha-beta-depleted transplantation in children. As it was prepared, the TCRbeta library received unique molecular identifiers. TCRdb passed the PCR reads through MiXCR, listing each CDR3 protein once. Seen here are roughly 420,000 distinct CDR3 sequences, about 17% observed once, and the top ten hold just under 30%. This material consisted of PBMCs, mostly from graft donor cells, taken 360 days after TCRalphabeta/CD19-depleted stem cell transplant. The receptors stem from a boy in the first two years of life who had a stem cell transplant for Wiskott-Aldrich syndrome, so the T cells may come from the graft donor.

This chain connects TRBV12-3 or TRBV12-4 to TRBJ1-2; no clear D gene. The CDR3 is made up of 15 amino acids. The V gene lost 6 bases and the J gene lost 0 bases, with 14 bases spanning the gap. CDR3 DNA: TGTGCCAGCAGCCCCCCACAATCAGCTAACTATGGCTACACCTTC. Protein sequence: CASSPPQSANYGYTF.

There are many counts of this clonotype. The rearrangement joins TRBV11-2 to TRBJ2-7; 8 bases fit TRBD2. CDR1 SGHAT and CDR2 FQNNGV come from the germline V gene. CDR3 length: 18 amino acids. Germline trimming cut 2 bases from V and 3 bases from J; bases unmatched to any gene: 15. Here the CDR3 reads CASSLSFTGAGGFYEQYF. In DNA form, the CDR3 reads TGTGCCAGCAGCTTATCCTTCACGGGGGCGGGAGGATTCTACGAGCAGTACTTC.

The V and J genes are TRBV11-2 and TRBJ2-1; the match to TRBD2 covers 8 bases. The ends lost 0 bases at V and 6 bases at J; junction bases unmatched: 7. The CDR3 is 16 amino acids. CDR1 and CDR2 from the germline V gene are SGHAT and FQNNGV. The chain's CDR3 is CASSLDPGGVVNEQFF. The CDR3 DNA is TGTGCCAGCAGCTTAGATCCGGGGGGGGTGGTCAATGAGCAGTTCTTC. Based on the CDR3 plus reference TRBV11-2 and TRBJ2-1, the full variable domain is EAGVAQSPRYKIIEKRQSVAFWCNPISGHATLYWYQQILGQGPKLLIQFQNNGVVDDSQLPKDRFSAERLKGVDSTLKIQPAKLEDSAVYLCASSLDPGGVVNEQFFGPGTRLTVL.

V is TRBV4-1 and J is TRBJ2-4; TRBD1 is a possible D gene (5 bases). This CDR3 has 19 amino acids. V was trimmed by 0 bases and J by 0 bases, leaving 18 bases between them. CDR1 is MGHRA, CDR2 YSYEKL, per germline. Here the CDR3 reads CASSQDQGTGLIAKNIQYF. The CDR3, as DNA: TGCGCCAGCAGCCAAGATCAGGGTACGGGCCTTATAGCCAAAAACATTCAGTACTTC.

This clonotype appeared a few times. The V and J genes are TRBV10-3 and TRBJ2-3; D remains unclear. Trimming shortened V by 2 bases and J by 4 bases, and 13 bases separated the two germline ends. The CDR3 runs 15 residues. Germline CDR1 ENHRY, CDR2 SYGVKD. CDR3 sequence reads: CAISEDAPLSDTQYF. CDR3 in DNA: TGTGCCATCAGTGAGGACGCCCCTCTTTCAGATACGCAGTATTTT.

V usage is TRBV2 and J usage is TRBJ2-7; TRBD2 agrees at 11 bases. V shed 2 bases, J shed 2 bases, and the junction held 2 bases outside the gene matches. The CDR3 consists of 15 residues. The germline V gene has CDR1 SNHLY and CDR2 FYNNEI. Here the CDR3 reads CASSEQGLAAYEQYF. The DNA for the CDR3 is TGTGCCAGCAGTGAACAGGGACTAGCGGCCTACGAGCAGTACTTC.

This clonotype was observed a few times. The rearrangement links TRBV3-1 to TRBJ2-2; D perhaps matches TRBD2 (6 bases). The germline CDR1 and CDR2 sequences are LGHDT and YNNKEL (reference sequence). This CDR3 spans 16 amino acids. Deletions cut 4 bases from V and 4 bases from J, with 16 bases between. In DNA form, the CDR3 reads TGTGCCAGCAGCCCCCCCGAGGGACTTATCACCGGGGAGCTGTTTTTT. It translates to CASSPPEGLITGELFF.

The gene calls are TRBV28 and TRBJ2-3, with D possibly matching TRBD1 (5 bases). This CDR3 spans 16 amino acids. V was shortened by 5 bases and J by 3 bases, with 18 bases between the two germline ends. CDR1 is MDHEN, CDR2 SYDVKM, per germline. The CDR3 DNA reads as TGTGCCAGCAGTCTCCCTCAGGGCTTTGGGACAGATACGCAGTATTTT. It translates to CASSLPQGFGTDTQYF.

This clonotype appeared once. The chain uses TRBV7-2 and TRBJ2-7, with 7 positions matching TRBD2. V dropped 6 bases and J dropped 3; count of bases not matched to a gene: 11. The CDR3 contains 15 residues. Germline CDR1 SGHTA, CDR2 FQGNSA. The CDR3 reads CASRSLPGGLYEQYF. DNA for the CDR3: TGTGCCAGCAGGTCCCTCCCGGGGGGTCTCTACGAGCAGTACTTC.

This clonotype was recorded a few times. The rearrangement uses TRBV3-1 and TRBJ2-5, with 7 positions matching TRBD1. Germline lookup yields CDR1 LGHDT and CDR2 YNNKEL (reference sequence). V gave up 4 bases and J gave up 6 bases; unmatched junction bases: 14. This CDR3 comprises 16 residues. The CDR3: CASSPPRGQMSKTQYF. Written as DNA, the CDR3 is TGTGCCAGCAGCCCACCCCGGGGACAGATGTCAAAGACCCAGTACTTC.

DNA for the CDR3: TGTGCCAGCAGGACCAGGGGGAACACCGGGGAGCTGTTTTTT. It codes for CASRTRGNTGELFF. This chain joins TRBV2 and TRBJ2-2, with D possibly TRBD1 on 6 matching bases. Germline V gives CDR1 SNHLY, CDR2 FYNNEI. The CDR3 extends over 14 amino acids. Trimming took 6 bases from V and 1 from J, leaving 9 bases between them.

As for this clonotype: At one end the junction does not follow the germline gene, possibly because of a read error. This chain uses TRBV15 with TRBJ2-5; 12 bases are shared with TRBD2. The CDR3 has 16 residues. CDR1 and CDR2 (germline): LNHNV, YYDKDF (reference sequence). The CDR3 DNA reads as TGTGCTACCAGCAACGGACTAGCGGGGAACCAAGAGACCCAGTACTTC. Translated, it gives CATSNGLAGNQETQYF.

The chain links TRBV10-1 to TRBJ2-7, with 9 bases identical to TRBD1. Germline-derived CDR1 and CDR2 are WNHNN and SYGVQD (reference sequence). CDR3 length: 17 residues. V lost 2 bases and J lost 1; bases outside the gene matches: 9. CDR3 amino acids: CASSESKPGQGSYEQYF. The CDR3 DNA follows: TGCGCCAGCAGTGAGAGCAAGCCGGGACAGGGATCCTACGAGCAGTACTTC.

This clonotype has only a few counts. This chain uses TRBV18 with TRBJ2-5, with a possible D match to TRBD1 (6 bases). V dropped 6 bases and J dropped 2 bases, with 13 bases sitting between them. The CDR3 spans 14 residues. Germline values: CDR1 KGHSH, CDR2 LQKENI. The DNA of the CDR3 is TGTGCCAGCTCCAGGGTACAGGGACAAGAGACCCAGTACTTC. It yields the protein CASSRVQGQETQYF.

This clonotype appeared a few times. V gene TRBV27 combines with J gene TRBJ2-1, with 12 positions matching TRBD2. The V gene's germline CDR1 is MNHEY and CDR2 SMNVEV (reference sequence). After removal of 7 bases from V and 3 bases from J, the junction contained 7 bases not matched to a gene. The CDR3 runs to 16 residues. The CDR3 loop is CASTKTGLAGYNEQFF. The CDR3 DNA follows: TGTGCCAGCACCAAAACGGGACTAGCGGGCTACAATGAGCAGTTCTTC.

The chain links TRBV18 to TRBJ2-7; the D is unclear. Germline V gives CDR1 KGHSH, CDR2 LQKENI. V was pared by 2 bases and J by 0 bases, with 5 bases between. The CDR3 consists of 13 residues. For the CDR3, the DNA is TGTGCCAGCTCACCAAACCACTCCTACGAGCAGTACTTC. This codes for CASSPNHSYEQYF.

This clonotype was counted only a few times. The V call is TRBV7-2, the J call TRBJ2-3; 7 bases agree with TRBD2. The CDR3 length is 16 residues. V dropped 2 bases and J dropped 0; count of bases not matched to a gene: 5. The germline V gene encodes CDR1 SGHTA and CDR2 FQGNSA. The CDR3 DNA reads as TGTGCCAGCAGCTTAACTAGCGCCCCGAGCACAGATACGCAGTATTTT. It yields the protein CASSLTSAPSTDTQYF.

The chain is built from TRBV4-1 and TRBJ2-4, with D unclear. The CDR3 sequence is 17 residues long. Germline CDR1 is MGHRA and CDR2 is YSYEKL. V was shortened by 1 base and J by 0 bases, with 13 bases between the two germline ends. The CDR3 nucleotides are TGCGCCAGCAGCCAAGGAGGAGCCGGTGGAGCCAAAAACATTCAGTACTTC. This encodes CASSQGGAGGAKNIQYF.

J is TRBJ2-7 and V is TRBV4-3; no clear D. Germline V gives CDR1 LGHNA, CDR2 YSLEER. Trimming shortened V by 0 bases and J by 2 bases, and 14 bases separated the two germline ends. The CDR3 runs to 16 residues. The CDR3 protein is CASSQEWKQSPYEQYF. The CDR3 nucleotides are TGCGCCAGCAGCCAAGAATGGAAACAATCCCCCTACGAGCAGTACTTC.

The rearrangement links TRBV20-1 to TRBJ2-7; 9 positions agree with TRBD2. The CDR3 spans 13 residues. Germline-derived CDR1 and CDR2 are DFQATT and SNEGSKA (reference sequence). The junction had 7 bases not matched to a gene; V was cut back by 6 bases and J by 4 bases. In DNA form, the CDR3 reads TGCAGTGCCAGTAGACTAGCGGTATACGAGCAGTACTTC. It yields the protein CSASRLAVYEQYF.

This clonotype was seen ten or more times. J is TRBJ2-5 and V is TRBV12-3 or TRBV12-4; 7 bases are shared with TRBD2. J lost 5 bases, V lost 5 bases, and 11 bases had no gene match. This CDR3 spans 15 amino acids. CDR3: CASSPTQGLRETQYF. The CDR3 DNA is TGTGCCAGCAGTCCCACCCAGGGACTAAGGGAGACCCAGTACTTC.